The rows below give T cell receptor beta chains drawn from one sample of a study of blood T cells in healthy people across ages. TCRdb analysed the 5' RACE reads with MiXCR anew, one entry per CDR3 protein. This table has some 800,000 distinct CDR3 sequences, 40% to 50% appearing once. The sample taken for sequencing was blood. Receptors originate from a man aged 55 to 70 in good health. The CDR3 runs from the conserved cysteine through the conserved F or W. Each record gives: V gene, J gene, CDR3 protein.

v_call: TRBV14
j_call: TRBJ2-7
cdr3_aa: CASSPSSGPAYEQYF

v_call: TRBV29-1
j_call: TRBJ1-2
cdr3_aa: CSGQAAESGYTF

v_call: TRBV7-2
j_call: TRBJ2-1
cdr3_aa: CASSESSGGAYEQFF

v_call: TRBV6-4
j_call: TRBJ2-1
cdr3_aa: CASSPGAYSDEQFF

v_call: TRBV5-1
j_call: TRBJ2-7
cdr3_aa: CASSPAGGGGLNEQYF

v_call: TRBV20-1
j_call: TRBJ2-3
cdr3_aa: CSAQSDRVGTDTQYF

v_call: TRBV4-1
j_call: TRBJ2-3
cdr3_aa: CASRDRGSDTQYF

v_call: TRBV2
j_call: TRBJ2-5
cdr3_aa: CASSDSRVGQTQYF

v_call: TRBV18
j_call: TRBJ2-7
cdr3_aa: CASSPGGTAYEQYF

v_call: TRBV6-1
j_call: TRBJ2-5
cdr3_aa: CASSETNGKTLQETQYF

v_call: TRBV7-2
j_call: TRBJ2-1
cdr3_aa: CASSPAGGNNEQFF

v_call: TRBV20-1
j_call: TRBJ1-5
cdr3_aa: CSATYRDSNQPQHF

v_call: TRBV28
j_call: TRBJ2-7
cdr3_aa: CASSLGPLYEQYF

v_call: TRBV5-1
j_call: TRBJ2-7
cdr3_aa: CASGGQGAYEQYF

v_call: TRBV29-1
j_call: TRBJ1-1
cdr3_aa: CSVRDRRNTEAFF

v_call: TRBV10-2
j_call: TRBJ2-7
cdr3_aa: CASSIGTATSSSYEQYF

v_call: TRBV28
j_call: TRBJ2-1
cdr3_aa: CASRNRDSNNRHRDEQFF

v_call: TRBV20-1
j_call: TRBJ2-5
cdr3_aa: CSATRTRQETQYF

v_call: TRBV20-1
j_call: .
cdr3_aa: CSAVPGGAGTTQYF

v_call: TRBV20-1
j_call: TRBJ2-5
cdr3_aa: CSATYDPLTQETQYF

v_call: TRBV12-3/TRBV12-4
j_call: TRBJ2-1
cdr3_aa: CASSFKGQGSGNEQFF

v_call: TRBV6-1
j_call: TRBJ2-1
cdr3_aa: CASSLFNNEQFF

v_call: TRBV7-2
j_call: TRBJ2-3
cdr3_aa: CASSSGPNLGDTQYF

v_call: TRBV7-2
j_call: TRBJ2-7
cdr3_aa: CASSFKRTSGGFYEQYF

v_call: TRBV10-3
j_call: TRBJ2-3
cdr3_aa: CAIGGTSTSTDTQYF

v_call: TRBV20-1
j_call: TRBJ2-1
cdr3_aa: CSAPSYNEQFF

v_call: TRBV6-5
j_call: TRBJ2-5
cdr3_aa: CASSSDRVSGETQYF

v_call: TRBV7-2
j_call: TRBJ1-4
cdr3_aa: CASSLAPRGPNEKLFF

v_call: TRBV5-4
j_call: TRBJ2-7
cdr3_aa: CASSPGTPASYEQYF

v_call: TRBV29-1
j_call: TRBJ2-3
cdr3_aa: CSAQTSGGADTQYF

v_call: TRBV7-2
j_call: TRBJ2-5
cdr3_aa: CASSLTGTSGGAQTQYF

v_call: TRBV3-1
j_call: TRBJ1-5
cdr3_aa: CASSRRGQNAQPQHF

v_call: TRBV27
j_call: TRBJ2-5
cdr3_aa: CASSTYLAEQETQYF

v_call: TRBV6-2/TRBV6-3
j_call: TRBJ2-7
cdr3_aa: CASKLGTASYEQYF

v_call: TRBV9
j_call: TRBJ2-3
cdr3_aa: CASSVGAPTGGISTDTQYF

v_call: TRBV7-9
j_call: TRBJ2-7
cdr3_aa: CASSFKDFTYEQYF

v_call: TRBV7-2
j_call: TRBJ2-3
cdr3_aa: CASSLGGDQGANTQYF

v_call: TRBV12-3/TRBV12-4
j_call: TRBJ2-3
cdr3_aa: CASSIKTVTDTQYF

v_call: TRBV9
j_call: TRBJ2-1
cdr3_aa: CASSPPQAGGPNEQFF

v_call: TRBV6-5
j_call: TRBJ2-1
cdr3_aa: CASSKPGNNEQFF

v_call: TRBV7-9
j_call: TRBJ2-3
cdr3_aa: CASSLGGTGEGSTDTQYF

v_call: TRBV7-8
j_call: TRBJ2-3
cdr3_aa: CASSLPAGTGRDTQYF

v_call: TRBV9
j_call: .
cdr3_aa: CASSVVYRQIYEQYF

v_call: TRBV7-9
j_call: TRBJ2-7
cdr3_aa: CASRAPEGDEQYF

v_call: TRBV4-3
j_call: TRBJ2-3
cdr3_aa: CASSQDQRGGTDTQYF

v_call: TRBV7-2
j_call: TRBJ1-1
cdr3_aa: CASSSRGDRLNTEAFF

v_call: TRBV20-1
j_call: TRBJ2-7
cdr3_aa: CSARALGRATYEQYF

v_call: TRBV30
j_call: TRBJ1-1
cdr3_aa: CAWSVNTEAFF

v_call: TRBV7-2
j_call: TRBJ2-5
cdr3_aa: CASSPELFGGQETQYF

v_call: TRBV20-1
j_call: TRBJ1-2
cdr3_aa: CSASDAVYGYTF

v_call: TRBV20-1
j_call: TRBJ1-5
cdr3_aa: CSARVEDSSNQPQHF